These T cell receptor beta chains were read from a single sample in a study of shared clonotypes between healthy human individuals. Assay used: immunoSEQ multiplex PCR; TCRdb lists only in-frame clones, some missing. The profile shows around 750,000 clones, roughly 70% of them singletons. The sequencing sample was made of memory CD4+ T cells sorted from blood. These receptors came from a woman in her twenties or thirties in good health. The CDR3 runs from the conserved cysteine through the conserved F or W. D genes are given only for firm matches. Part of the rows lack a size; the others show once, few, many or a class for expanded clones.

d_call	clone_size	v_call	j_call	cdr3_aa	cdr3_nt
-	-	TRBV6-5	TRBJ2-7	CASTRGGFNEQYF	TGTGCCAGTACCAGGGGCGGGTTCAACGAGCAGTACTTC
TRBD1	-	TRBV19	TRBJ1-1	CASSSDRGPWATEAFF	TGTGCCAGTAGTTCCGACAGGGGGCCCTGGGCCACTGAAGCTTTCTTT
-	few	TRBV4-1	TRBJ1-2	CASSRAQGGDGYTF	TGCGCCAGCAGCCGAGCACAGGGTGGTGATGGCTACACCTTC
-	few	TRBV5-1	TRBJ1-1	CASSLLVTGRAEAFF	TGCGCCAGCAGCTTGTTGGTTACGGGTAGGGCTGAAGCTTTCTTT
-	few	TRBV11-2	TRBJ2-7	CASSLSGNYEQYF	TGTGCCAGCAGCTTATCGGGGAACTACGAGCAGTACTTC
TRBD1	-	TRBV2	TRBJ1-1	CASTPEGQGASEAFF	TGTGCCAGCACCCCGGAGGGACAGGGGGCTTCTGAAGCTTTCTTT
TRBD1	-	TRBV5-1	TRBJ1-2	CASSPGPGQGYGYTF	TGCGCCAGCAGCCCCGGCCCAGGACAGGGCTATGGCTACACCTTC
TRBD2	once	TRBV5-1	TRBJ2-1	CASSGLAGGPEVRFF	TGCGCCAGCAGCGGCCTAGCGGGAGGGCCTGAAGTTCGGTTCTTC
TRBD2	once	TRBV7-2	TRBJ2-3	CASSSVPGLASDTQYF	TGTGCCAGCAGCTCAGTACCGGGACTAGCCTCAGATACGCAGTATTTT
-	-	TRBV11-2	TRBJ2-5	CASSSTFGPETQYF	TGTGCCAGCAGCTCGACTTTCGGGCCAGAGACCCAGTACTTC
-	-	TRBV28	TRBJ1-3	CASSRNLGNTIYF	TGTGCCAGCAGCCGTAACCTTGGAAACACCATATATTTT
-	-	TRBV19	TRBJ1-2	CASSIGPGLYGYTF	TGTGCCAGTAGTATAGGACCAGGACTCTATGGCTACACCTTC
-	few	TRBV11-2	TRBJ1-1	CASSALSGQGTEAFF	TGTGCCAGCAGCGCTTTGTCAGGGCAGGGCACTGAAGCTTTCTTT
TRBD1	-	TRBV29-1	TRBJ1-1	CSPDRENTEAFF	TGCAGCCCTGACAGGGAGAACACTGAAGCTTTCTTT
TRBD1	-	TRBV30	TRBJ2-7	CAWSAKPGQGGYEQYF	TGTGCCTGGAGTGCTAAACCGGGACAGGGGGGCTACGAGCAGTACTTC